The 2 T cell receptor beta chains below were found in one sample sequenced in a study of shared clonotypes between healthy human individuals. Data came from immunoSEQ multiplex PCR; TCRdb stores just in-frame clones and leaves some out. The profile shows some 100,000 clones, 68% of them singletons. Sequencing was done on a sample of memory CD8+ T cells sorted from blood. Sample subset: CD45RO+ cells pooled with CCR7-negative TemRA cells. The source of these receptors is a woman aged 25 to 39 in good health.

This chain uses TRBV2 with TRBJ2-7; the match to TRBD2 covers 9 bases. CDR3 length equals 17 residues. In germline, CDR1 is SNHLY, CDR2 FYNNEI. V was clipped by 4 bases and J by 2 bases; unmatched bases: 12. CDR3 DNA: TGTGCCAGCAGTGGTTGGATACGCGGGAGGGCCGCCTACGAGCAGTACTTC. It codes for CASSGWIRGRAAYEQYF.

The rearrangement links TRBV7-2 to TRBJ2-7; D gene unclear. V gave up 1 base and J gave up 6 bases, with 13 bases separating them. The CDR3 runs 14 residues. Per germline, CDR1 SGHTA and CDR2 FQGNSA. The CDR3 region has the DNA TGTGCCAGCAGCTTAGGGCAGCCTACGGGCGAGCAGTACTTC. This codes for CASSLGQPTGEQYF.